The 9 T cell receptor beta chains given below trace back to one sample, sequenced in a study of neurological immune-mediated disorders. TCRdb recomputed calls from the 5' RACE reads with MiXCR, one row per CDR3 protein. Of approximately 20,000 distinct CDR3 sequences in the sample, roughly 15% were seen once. The source material was PBMCs. Every receptor here comes from a female donor with HTLV-1-associated myelopathy (HAM/TSP).

There are many counts of this clonotype. The J gene is TRBJ2-1, the V gene TRBV9; TRBD1 matches at 8 bases. CDR3 length equals 14 residues. The J segment lost 8 bases and the V segment lost 3 bases, leaving 7 bases of the junction unmatched. The germline CDR1 and CDR2 sequences are SGDLS and YYNGEE. The CDR3 region has the DNA TGTGCCAGCAGCGACCGGACAGGGTGGGATGAGCAGTTCTTC. Translation: CASSDRTGWDEQFF.

This clonotype came up many times. The chain uses TRBV18 and TRBJ1-2; unclear D gene. The germline gives CDR1 KGHSH, CDR2 LQKENI. The CDR3 has 14 residues. V gave up 6 bases and J gave up 0 bases, with 11 bases separating them. CDR3 in amino acids: CASSPSGANYGYTF. The CDR3 coding sequence is TGTGCCAGCTCCCCGAGCGGGGCTAACTATGGCTACACCTTC. Combining the CDR3 with reference TRBV18 and TRBJ1-2 gives the whole variable domain NAGVMQNPRHLVRRRGQEARLRCSPMKGHSHVYWYRQLPEEGLKFMVYLQKENIIDESGMPKERFSAEFPKEGPSILRIQQVVRGDSAAYFCASSPSGANYGYTFGSGTRLTVV.

Comments on this clonotype: This may come from a read error, since a much larger clone is one base off. V and J are TRBV20-1 and TRBJ1-1; 8 bases line up with TRBD1. The CDR3 is 13 residues long. Germline CDR1 DFQATT, CDR2 SNEGSKA (reference sequence). Losses at the gene ends were 8 bases for V and 6 bases for J; bases not matched to a gene: 11. The CDR3 bases are TGCAGTTCTTCCAGGACAGGGAAGGCTGAAGCTTTCTTT. Protein sequence: CSSSRTGKAEAFF.

This clonotype was counted ten times or more. The chain employs TRBV3-1 and TRBJ2-5; TRBD2 matches at 10 bases. With 3 bases clipped from V and 5 bases from J, the junction kept 6 bases outside the gene matches. The germline CDR1 and CDR2 sequences are LGHDT and YNNKEL (reference sequence). There are 15 residues in the CDR3. The CDR3 loop is CASSHGLAGEETQYF. CDR3 nucleotide sequence: TGTGCCAGCAGCCACGGGCTAGCGGGGGAGGAGACCCAGTACTTC.

The chain is built from TRBV2 and TRBJ2-1; TRBD1 is a possible D gene (9 bases). This CDR3 region has 22 residues. The V end lost 6 bases, the J end lost 3 bases, and 36 bases lay between the germline ends. Germline lookup yields CDR1 SNHLY and CDR2 FYNNEI. The CDR3: CASRARQGVNIAGPLFYNEQFF. The DNA for the CDR3 is TGTGCCAGCAGAGCCCGACAGGGGGTTAACATAGCGGGGCCCCTTTTCTACAATGAGCAGTTCTTC.

This clonotype is labeled large. The V call is TRBV2, the J call TRBJ2-5; no reliable D call. Germline CDR1 SNHLY, CDR2 FYNNEI. The CDR3 loop spans 14 amino acids. V lost 2 bases and J 5 bases, leaving 12 bases between the germline ends. The CDR3 is CASSEFTVEETQYF. For the CDR3, the DNA is TGTGCCAGCAGTGAATTTACAGTGGAGGAGACCCAGTACTTC.

This clonotype has at least ten counts. The V gene is TRBV18, the J gene TRBJ2-7; 7 bases agree with TRBD1. J gave up 4 bases and V 5 bases, and 8 bases lay outside the gene matches. The CDR3 has 14 amino acids. Germline-derived CDR1 and CDR2 are KGHSH and LQKENI. CDR3 sequence reads: CASSSPGQRYEQYF. The CDR3 coding sequence is TGTGCCAGCTCATCTCCGGGACAGAGGTACGAGCAGTACTTC.

The chain joins TRBV5-1 to TRBJ2-7; tentatively, D is TRBD2 (5 bases). This CDR3 comprises 12 residues. Germline V gene data show CDR1 as SGHRS and CDR2 as YFSETQ. V was clipped by 4 bases and J by 3 bases, with 8 bases between them. The CDR3 spells CASSEGIYEQYF. The CDR3 region has the DNA TGCGCCAGCAGCGAGGGAATCTACGAGCAGTACTTC. The full variable domain, completed using reference TRBV5-1 and TRBJ2-7, is KAGVTQTPRYLIKTRGQQVTLSCSPISGHRSVSWYQQTPGQGLQFLFEYFSETQRNKGNFPGRFSGRQFSNSRSEMNVSTLELGDSALYLCASSEGIYEQYFGPGTRLTVT.

By proportion, this clonotype is medium-sized (0.01 to 0.1%). This rearrangement joins TRBV7-3 to TRBJ1-6; 10 bases are shared with TRBD1. CDR3 length: 15 residues. Unmatched junction bases numbered 0, after V lost 3 bases and J lost 4 bases. The germline gives CDR1 SGHTA, CDR2 FQGTGA. CDR3 protein: CASSLGQGYNSPLHF. CDR3 nucleotides: TGTGCCAGCAGCTTGGGACAGGGGTATAATTCACCCCTCCACTTT.